These 19 T cell receptor beta chains came from one sample sequenced in a study of blood T cell repertoires in COVID-19. Measured with immunoSEQ multiplex PCR; TCRdb has only the in-frame clones, and not every one. This sample carries roughly 35,000 clones, more than 75% of them seen once, and the ten largest clones take over 15%. Sequencing used peripheral blood. These receptors were collected from a man aged 65-85 years with acute or convalescent COVID-19.

CDR3 bases: TGTGCCAGCAACAGACAGGGGACGAACACTGAAGCTTTCTTT. Amino acids: CASNRQGTNTEAFF. The chain has TRBV6-6 and TRBJ1-1, with 8 positions matching TRBD1. This CDR3 contains 14 residues. Germline CDR1 reads MNHNY; CDR2 reads SVGAGI (reference sequence). The junction had 5 bases not matched to a gene; V was cut back by 7 bases and J by 1 base.

This clone was observed a handful of times. The chain employs TRBV30 and TRBJ1-6; 9 nucleotides align to TRBD1. The junction had 6 bases not matched to a gene; V was cut back by 3 bases and J by 0 bases. Germline V gene lookup returns CDR1 GTSNPN and CDR2 SVGIG (reference sequence). The CDR3 sequence is 17 residues long. This CDR3 reads CAWSDGQGSSYNSPLHF. DNA of the CDR3: TGTGCCTGGAGCGACGGACAGGGGAGCTCCTATAATTCACCCCTCCACTTT.

The rearrangement joins TRBV4-3 to TRBJ1-5; D is unresolved. Germline V gives CDR1 LGHNA, CDR2 YSLEER. Trimming pared 0 bases from V and 2 bases from J, leaving 11 bases between. CDR3 length: 16 amino acids. Written as DNA, the CDR3 is TGCGCCAGCAGCCAAGATGCGGGAATTGGCAATCAGCCCCAGCATTTT. Protein: CASSQDAGIGNQPQHF.

This chain links TRBV5-1 with TRBJ2-1; a weak D match, TRBD1 (5 bases). The V and J ends lost 0 bases and 8 bases respectively, with 12 bases between them. Germline CDR1 is SGHRS and CDR2 is YFSETQ. CDR3 length: 14 residues. CDR3 sequence reads: CASSLGQGQDEQFF. For the CDR3, the DNA is TGCGCCAGCAGCTTGGGGCAGGGTCAGGATGAGCAGTTCTTC.

The CDR3 here is CAWKPGTGQVAFF. In nucleotides, the CDR3 is TGTGCCTGGAAACCGGGGACAGGGCAGGTAGCTTTCTTT. This chain links TRBV30 with TRBJ1-1; 9 bases line up with TRBD1. V trimming: 4 bases; J trimming: 10 bases; junction bases outside the gene matches: 10. This CDR3 has 13 amino acids. Germline V CDR1 and CDR2: GTSNPN, SVGIG (reference sequence).

The count of this clone is one. The J gene is TRBJ1-6, the V gene TRBV5-6; unclear D gene. This CDR3 is 15 amino acids long. V was clipped by 0 bases and J by 5 bases, with 9 bases between them. Germline V gene data show CDR1 as SGHDT and CDR2 as YYEEEE. The CDR3: CASSLGQVNNSPLHF. CDR3 bases: TGTGCCAGCAGCTTGGGACAAGTTAATAATTCACCCCTCCACTTT. The full variable domain, rest sourced from reference TRBV5-6 and TRBJ1-6, is DAGVTQSPTHLIKTRGQQVTLRCSPKSGHDTVSWYQQALGQGPQFIFQYYEEEERQRGNFPDRFSGHQFPNYSSELNVNALLLGDSALYLCASSLGQVNNSPLHFGNGTRLTVT.

The chain joins TRBV24-1 to TRBJ2-1, with D unclear. The CDR3 consists of 14 residues. Germline CDR1 and CDR2: KGHDR and SFDVKD. With 7 bases removed from V and 2 bases from J, the gap between germline ends came to 11 bases. The CDR3 coding sequence is TGTGCCACCAGCCCTAGGATGGCCTACAATGAGCAGTTCTTC. This gives the protein CATSPRMAYNEQFF.

The chain is built from TRBV6-6 and TRBJ1-4; 9 positions match TRBD1. The V segment lost 8 bases and the J segment 5 bases; nucleotides outside the gene matches: 9. Germline assignment: CDR1 MNHNY and CDR2 SVGAGI (reference sequence). CDR3 length equals 15 residues. The CDR3 region has the DNA TGTGCCAGCGAGGGAAGGGACAGGGTAAATGAAAAACTGTTTTTT. This codes for CASEGRDRVNEKLFF.

The chain is built from TRBV10-2 and TRBJ2-7, with D maybe TRBD2 (7 bases). From germline, CDR1 is WSHSY and CDR2 SAAADI. The germline V and J ends were trimmed by 6 bases and 7 bases, with 10 bases remaining between them. The CDR3 sequence is 11 residues long. The CDR3 coding sequence is TGCGCCAGCAGGGGAGGGGGTGAGCAGTACTTC. It is translated as CASRGGGEQYF.

The chain couples TRBV6-6 to TRBJ1-5, with 9 nucleotides matching TRBD1. There are 14 residues in the CDR3. V trimming: 6 bases; J trimming: 7 bases; junction bases outside the gene matches: 7. Per germline, CDR1 MNHNY and CDR2 SVGAGI (reference sequence). The CDR3 region has the DNA TGTGCCAGCAGCCTAACAGGGGGCCGGCAGCCCCAGCATTTT. It translates to CASSLTGGRQPQHF.

This clone was picked up one time. The chain has TRBV6-5 and TRBJ2-7; 13 bases agree with TRBD2. CDR1 and CDR2 (germline): MNHEY, SVGAGI. The CDR3 covers 15 residues. Trimming cost V 3 bases and J 5 bases; bases outside gene matches: 4. Written as DNA, the CDR3 is TGTGCCAGCAGTTATAGAGGGACTAGCGGGGACGAGCAGTACTTC. Protein sequence: CASSYRGTSGDEQYF.

This chain links TRBV7-9 with TRBJ2-1, with D unclear. Germline-derived CDR1 and CDR2 are SEHNR and FQNEAQ (reference sequence). CDR3 size: 14 residues. Trimming removed 3 bases from V and 5 bases from J, with 11 bases in between. CDR3 nucleotides: TGTGCCAGCAGCTTGCCCTTGCTAAACAATGAGCAGTTCTTC. Its translation: CASSLPLLNNEQFF.

This chain uses TRBV2 with TRBJ1-4; D possibly corresponds to TRBD1 (6 bases). Germline V gives CDR1 SNHLY, CDR2 FYNNEI. V gave up 6 bases and J gave up 5 bases, with 16 bases separating them. The CDR3 runs 15 residues. CDR3 bases: TGTGCCAGCAGGGAGCAGGACAGAAGAAATGAAAAACTGTTTTTT. It is translated as CASREQDRRNEKLFF.

The chain uses TRBV29-1 and TRBJ2-7; TRBD1 matches at 7 bases. Unmatched junction bases numbered 15, after V lost 0 bases and J lost 7 bases. From germline, CDR1 is SQVTM and CDR2 ANQGSEA. This CDR3 has 16 amino acids. The CDR3 loop is CSVEDQGETGRWEQYF. The CDR3 DNA is TGCAGCGTTGAAGATCAGGGGGAGACAGGGCGTTGGGAGCAGTACTTC.

The chain has TRBV6-6 and TRBJ2-1; no definite D call. V lost 0 bases to trimming and J lost 0 bases, with 9 bases between them. Per the germline V gene, CDR1 is MNHNY and CDR2 is SVGAGI (reference sequence). The CDR3 has 16 residues. CDR3 in amino acids: CASSYSPGTSYNEQFF. CDR3 bases: TGTGCCAGCAGTTACTCACCGGGTACCTCCTACAATGAGCAGTTCTTC.

This chain uses TRBV29-1 with TRBJ1-2, with TRBD1 identical over 9 bases. The germline gives CDR1 SQVTM, CDR2 ANQGSEA. CDR3 length: 14 residues. The V and J ends lost 5 bases and 5 bases, in that order; junction bases with no gene match: 9. This CDR3 reads CSVFKGQGRYGYTF. The CDR3 DNA follows: TGCAGCGTTTTCAAGGGACAGGGACGATATGGCTACACCTTC. Full variable domain (remainder filled in from reference TRBV29-1 and TRBJ1-2): SAVISQKPSRDICQRGTSLTIQCQVDSQVTMMFWYRQQPGQSLTLIATANQGSEATYESGFVIDKFPISRPNLTFSTLTVSNMSPEDSSIYLCSVFKGQGRYGYTFGSGTRLTVV.

There are a few counts of this clone. The chain combines TRBV6-2 or TRBV6-3 with TRBJ1-6; D is undetermined. Trimming stripped 4 bases from V and 0 bases from J, with 7 bases between. CDR3 length equals 15 residues. Germline V lookup: CDR1 MNHEY, CDR2 SVGEGT. CDR3 amino acids: CASSSSGSYNSPLHF. The DNA of the CDR3 is TGTGCCAGCAGTTCCTCCGGCTCCTATAATTCACCCCTCCACTTT.

The chain links TRBV27 to TRBJ2-7; TRBD1 agrees at 7 bases. The CDR3 spans 15 residues. Germline V gene sequence: CDR1 MNHEY, CDR2 SMNVEV (reference sequence). The V and J ends lost 6 bases and 2 bases, in that order; junction bases with no gene match: 10. CDR3 amino acids: CASSKKTGVAYEQYF. CDR3 nucleotide sequence: TGTGCCAGCAGCAAGAAAACAGGGGTGGCCTACGAGCAGTACTTC.

The chain links TRBV11-2 to TRBJ2-7; 13 bases line up with TRBD2. CDR1 and CDR2 from the germline V gene are SGHAT and FQNNGV. CDR3 length: 16 amino acids. V dropped 1 base and J dropped 4; count of bases not matched to a gene: 4. CDR3 bases: TGTGCCAGCAGCTTAGCCGGACTAGCGGGAGAATACGAGCAGTACTTC. Translation: CASSLAGLAGEYEQYF. Using reference TRBV11-2 and TRBJ2-7 for the parts outside the CDR3, the full variable domain is EAGVAQSPRYKIIEKRQSVAFWCNPISGHATLYWYQQILGQGPKLLIQFQNNGVVDDSQLPKDRFSAERLKGVDSTLKIQPAKLEDSAVYLCASSLAGLAGEYEQYFGPGTRLTVT.